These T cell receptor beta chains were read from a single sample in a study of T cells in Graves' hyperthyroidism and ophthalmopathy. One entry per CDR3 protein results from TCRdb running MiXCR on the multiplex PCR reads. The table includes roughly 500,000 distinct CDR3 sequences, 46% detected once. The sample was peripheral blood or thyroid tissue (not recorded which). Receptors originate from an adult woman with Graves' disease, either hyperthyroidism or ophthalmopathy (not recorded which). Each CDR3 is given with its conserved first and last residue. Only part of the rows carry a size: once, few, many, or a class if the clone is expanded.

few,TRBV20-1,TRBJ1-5,CSALASLGTGSELPQHF
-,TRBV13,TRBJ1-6,CASSSGSSPLHF
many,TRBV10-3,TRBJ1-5,CAISRQGGDQPQHF
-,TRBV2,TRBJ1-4,CASRHGDEKLFF
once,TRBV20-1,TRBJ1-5,CSARRASRETQHF
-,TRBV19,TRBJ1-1,CASRRQSNTEAFF
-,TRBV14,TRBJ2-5,CASSQEVSLSGETQYF
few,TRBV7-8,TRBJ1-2,CASSPWGDGYTF
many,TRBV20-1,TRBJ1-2,CSARDQGFNYGYTF
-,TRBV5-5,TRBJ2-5,CASSLERWGETQYF
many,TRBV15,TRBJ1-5,CATSREQGGNQPQHF
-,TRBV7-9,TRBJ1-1,CASSSATGRNTEAFF
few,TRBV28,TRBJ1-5,CASSSTSWSNQPQHF
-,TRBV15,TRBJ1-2,CATSSFGDRGIGYTF
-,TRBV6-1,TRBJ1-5,CASKDSAQPQHF
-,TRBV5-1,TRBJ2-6,CASSPEPRFGANVLTF
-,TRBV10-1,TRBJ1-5,CASRATGGSSPPQHF